This entry is about one TCR beta chain. Its specificity is not known. Reverse transcription of roughly 0.5 to 1 ug RNA was carried out with random hexamers. The immunoSEQ assay covered 54 Vbeta and 13 Jbeta segments for CDR3. One entry per CDR3 protein, called by TCRdb with MiXCR from the immunoSEQ multiplex PCR reads. The sample has roughly 140,000 distinct CDR3 sequences; nearly 97% are singletons. Between the trimmed V and J ends, which lost 5 bases and 6 bases, there was a span of 11 bases. The CDR3 loop spans 13 amino acids. CDR1 and CDR2 (germline): SGHNT, YYREEE (reference sequence). TCR beta sequencing covered blood CD8+ and CD4+ T cells. Negative isolation yielded CD4+ and CD8+ T cells, and FACS enriched TEMRA cells. These data come from a study of CD8 T cells in Susac syndrome. Study conclusions and caveats: The authors acknowledged that their TCR sequencing and HLA analysis involved a relatively small number of individuals.

Sample: CD8+ T cells from PBMCs. This TCR was recovered from a human donor with multiple sclerosis. The chain links TRBV5-4 to TRBJ2-2; weak D call: TRBD1 (6 bases). CDR3 sequence: CASSYRTAGELFF. The DNA of the CDR3 is TGTGCCAGCAGTTATCGGACAGCCGGGGAGCTGTTTTTT.